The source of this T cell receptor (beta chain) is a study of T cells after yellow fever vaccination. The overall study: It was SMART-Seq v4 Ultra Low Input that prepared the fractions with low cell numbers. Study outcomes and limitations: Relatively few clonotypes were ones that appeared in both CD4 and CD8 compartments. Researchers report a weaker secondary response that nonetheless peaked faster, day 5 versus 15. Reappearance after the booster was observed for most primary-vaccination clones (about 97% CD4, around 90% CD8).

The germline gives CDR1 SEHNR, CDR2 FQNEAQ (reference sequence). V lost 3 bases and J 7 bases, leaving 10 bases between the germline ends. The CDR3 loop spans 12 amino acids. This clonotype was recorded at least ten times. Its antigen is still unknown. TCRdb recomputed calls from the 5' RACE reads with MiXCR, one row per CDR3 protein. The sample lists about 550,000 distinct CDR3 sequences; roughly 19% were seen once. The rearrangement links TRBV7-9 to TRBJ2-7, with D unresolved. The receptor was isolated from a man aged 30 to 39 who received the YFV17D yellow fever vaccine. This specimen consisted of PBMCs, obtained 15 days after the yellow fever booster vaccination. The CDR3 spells CASSLGLGEQYF. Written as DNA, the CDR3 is TGTGCCAGCAGCTTGGGTCTTGGGGAGCAGTACTTC.